This TCR beta chain is drawn from a study of blood T cell repertoires in COVID-19. Overall study context: Acute-phase and convalescent COVID-19 samples originated in the United States, Italy and Spain.

Per germline, CDR1 SGHKS and CDR2 YYEKEE (reference sequence). This CDR3 is 14 amino acids long. The V and J ends lost 4 bases and 5 bases, in that order; junction bases with no gene match: 6. In the original workflow: Researchers report that nucleated cell counts were estimated from reference gene primer amplification. Measured with immunoSEQ multiplex PCR; TCRdb has only the in-frame clones, and not every one. D and trimming come from the DNA, and the V and J calls and clone size come from that table. The sample yields about 270,000 clones, approximately 85% seen once. The sample taken for sequencing was peripheral blood. The genes are TRBV5-5 and TRBJ1-1; TRBD1 aligns across 9 bases. The receptor's source is a woman aged 70 to 79 with acute or convalescent COVID-19. DNA of the CDR3: TGTGCCAGCAGCCTACAGGGGGCCAAGACTGAAGCTTTCTTT. Residues: CASSLQGAKTEAFF.